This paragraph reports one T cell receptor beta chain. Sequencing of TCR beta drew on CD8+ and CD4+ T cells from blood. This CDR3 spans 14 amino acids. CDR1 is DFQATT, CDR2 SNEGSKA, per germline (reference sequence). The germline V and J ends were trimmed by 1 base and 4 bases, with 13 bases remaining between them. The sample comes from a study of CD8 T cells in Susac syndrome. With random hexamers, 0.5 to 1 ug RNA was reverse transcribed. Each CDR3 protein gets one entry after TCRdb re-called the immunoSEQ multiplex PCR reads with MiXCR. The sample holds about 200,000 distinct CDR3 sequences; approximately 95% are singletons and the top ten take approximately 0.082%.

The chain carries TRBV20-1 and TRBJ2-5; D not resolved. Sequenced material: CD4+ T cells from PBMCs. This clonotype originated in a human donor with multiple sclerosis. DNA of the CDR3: TGCAGTGCTAGAGGACCTAGGAAAGGAGAGACCCAGTACTTC. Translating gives CSARGPRKGETQYF.